A selection of T cell receptor beta chains follows, all from one sample in a study of identical twins. TCRdb analysed the 5' RACE reads with MiXCR anew, one entry per CDR3 protein. The repertoire holds some 260,000 distinct CDR3 sequences, around 15% seen once, with around 8.3% in the top ten. The source material was memory (CD45RO+) T cells sorted from blood. All receptors come from a woman under 30 in good health. The CDR3 runs from the conserved cysteine through the conserved F or W. The D gene is left open where the match is weak. A clone size is listed for some rows: how often the clone was seen (once, few, many), or a class if it is expanded.

CDR3 DNA: TGTGCCAGCAGGATGACTAGCGGGACCTACAATGAGCAGTTCTTC
CDR3 protein: CASRMTSGTYNEQFF
clone size: NA
D gene: TRBD2
J gene: TRBJ2-1
V gene: TRBV6-1

CDR3 DNA: TGTGCCACCAGCAGAGGATACGGCACTGAAGCTTTCTTT
CDR3 protein: CATSRGYGTEAFF
clone size: NA
D gene: NA
J gene: TRBJ1-1
V gene: TRBV15

CDR3 DNA: TGTGCCAGCGCAAACGCTGCGGGAGATCCAGAGACCCAGTACTTC
CDR3 protein: CASANAAGDPETQYF
clone size: many
D gene: TRBD2
J gene: TRBJ2-5
V gene: TRBV28

CDR3 DNA: TGTGCCAGCAGCTTGGGGGGGCCTTGGGGAGGAGATATCTACGAGCAGTACTTC
CDR3 protein: CASSLGGPWGGDIYEQYF
clone size: few
D gene: NA
J gene: TRBJ2-7
V gene: TRBV5-6

CDR3 DNA: TGTGCCAGCGTGTCAGCTGCAATGCCATACAATGAGCAGTTCTTC
CDR3 protein: CASVSAAMPYNEQFF
clone size: NA
D gene: NA
J gene: TRBJ2-1
V gene: TRBV28

CDR3 DNA: TGTGCCAGCAGCTCTGGACTACATTCCTACAATGAGCAGTTCTTC
CDR3 protein: CASSSGLHSYNEQFF
clone size: few
D gene: NA
J gene: TRBJ2-1
V gene: TRBV5-8

CDR3 DNA: TGCAGTGCTAGCTGGCAGCTGTATGGCTACACCTTC
CDR3 protein: CSASWQLYGYTF
clone size: NA
D gene: NA
J gene: TRBJ1-2
V gene: TRBV20-1

CDR3 DNA: TGCGCCAGCCGGGACAGTATTTGGGAAAAACTGTTTTTT
CDR3 protein: CASRDSIWEKLFF
clone size: NA
D gene: TRBD1
J gene: TRBJ1-4
V gene: TRBV5-1

CDR3 DNA: TGTGCCAGCAGCCTCCCGGGCAGCGGGGGGCTCGGAAGCACAGATACGCAGTATTTT
CDR3 protein: CASSLPGSGGLGSTDTQYF
clone size: NA
D gene: TRBD2
J gene: TRBJ2-3
V gene: TRBV6-1

CDR3 DNA: TGCAGCGTTGGCGACCATAGCAATCAGCCCCAGCATTTT
CDR3 protein: CSVGDHSNQPQHF
clone size: NA
D gene: NA
J gene: TRBJ1-5
V gene: TRBV29-1

CDR3 DNA: TGTGCCATCAGTGAGTCGACGGGACAGCCCCAGCATTTT
CDR3 protein: CAISESTGQPQHF
clone size: few
D gene: NA
J gene: TRBJ1-5
V gene: TRBV10-3

CDR3 DNA: TGCAGTGCTAGAGATCAAGCGGGGATGGGTTCGGAGACCCAGTACTTC
CDR3 protein: CSARDQAGMGSETQYF
clone size: few
D gene: TRBD2
J gene: TRBJ2-5
V gene: TRBV20-1

CDR3 DNA: TGCAGCGTTCTTCCAGGGGAAGAGGAAAAACTGTTTTTT
CDR3 protein: CSVLPGEEEKLFF
clone size: NA
D gene: NA
J gene: TRBJ1-4
V gene: TRBV29-1

CDR3 DNA: TGTGCCAGCAGCTTCCATACCTCACAGTATTTT
CDR3 protein: CASSFHTSQYF
clone size: NA
D gene: NA
J gene: TRBJ2-3
V gene: TRBV7-2

CDR3 DNA: TGTGCCAGCAGTCGGGTCATTAATTCACCCCTCCACTTT
CDR3 protein: CASSRVINSPLHF
clone size: few
D gene: NA
J gene: TRBJ1-6
V gene: TRBV6-1

CDR3 DNA: TGCAGTGCTAGAGGTCGGGACAATAACTACGAGCAGTACTTC
CDR3 protein: CSARGRDNNYEQYF
clone size: NA
D gene: NA
J gene: TRBJ2-7
V gene: TRBV20-1

CDR3 DNA: TGCAGTGCTAGTGGACAGGGGGACTATGGCTACACCTTC
CDR3 protein: CSASGQGDYGYTF
clone size: few
D gene: TRBD1
J gene: TRBJ1-2
V gene: TRBV20-1

CDR3 DNA: TGCGCCAGCAGCTTTGATGGAAACACCATATATTTT
CDR3 protein: CASSFDGNTIYF
clone size: many
D gene: NA
J gene: TRBJ1-3
V gene: TRBV5-1

CDR3 DNA: TGTGCCAGCAGTGAGCTAGCGGGAGAGAAGGATACGCAGTATTTT
CDR3 protein: CASSELAGEKDTQYF
clone size: many
D gene: TRBD2
J gene: TRBJ2-3
V gene: TRBV6-4

CDR3 DNA: TGTGCCATCCGAGGCTTGAACACTGAAGCTTTCTTT
CDR3 protein: CAIRGLNTEAFF
clone size: few
D gene: NA
J gene: TRBJ1-1
V gene: TRBV10-3

CDR3 DNA: TGTGCCAGCCAGAAAGCAGGAGTCGCCTACAATGAGCAGTTCTTC
CDR3 protein: CASQKAGVAYNEQFF
clone size: few
D gene: NA
J gene: TRBJ2-1
V gene: TRBV6-2/TRBV6-3

CDR3 DNA: TGCGCCAGCAGCTTGGATCTAAAGGCGGCAGATACGCAGTATTTT
CDR3 protein: CASSLDLKAADTQYF
clone size: few
D gene: NA
J gene: TRBJ2-3
V gene: TRBV5-1

CDR3 DNA: TGTGCCAGCAGTTACGGACCGGGACTCCCGACCGGTGAGCAGTTCTTC
CDR3 protein: CASSYGPGLPTGEQFF
clone size: NA
D gene: NA
J gene: TRBJ2-1
V gene: TRBV6-2/TRBV6-3

CDR3 DNA: TGCGCCACTAAGAACCGGGACGGAGACACTGAAGCTTTCTTT
CDR3 protein: CATKNRDGDTEAFF
clone size: many
D gene: NA
J gene: TRBJ1-1
V gene: TRBV5-1

CDR3 DNA: TGTGCCAGCAGCTTAACTTTCGCAGGGGAACGAGGATACGAGCAGTACTTC
CDR3 protein: CASSLTFAGERGYEQYF
clone size: many
D gene: NA
J gene: TRBJ2-7
V gene: TRBV7-9

CDR3 DNA: TGCGCCAGCAAAGGGAGACAGGGAGTTCACGAGCAGTACTTC
CDR3 protein: CASKGRQGVHEQYF
clone size: NA
D gene: TRBD1
J gene: TRBJ2-7
V gene: TRBV23-1

CDR3 DNA: TGTGCCAGCAGCCAGGGGTGGGCAGAGCAGTTCTTC
CDR3 protein: CASSQGWAEQFF
clone size: few
D gene: NA
J gene: TRBJ2-1
V gene: TRBV3-1

CDR3 DNA: TGTGCCAGCAGTGAAACGAAGGGGCAAGAGACCCAGTACTTC
CDR3 protein: CASSETKGQETQYF
clone size: NA
D gene: NA
J gene: TRBJ2-5
V gene: TRBV25-1

CDR3 DNA: TGCAGTGCTAGCGGCCTAGCGGACGCCGAGCAGTACTTC
CDR3 protein: CSASGLADAEQYF
clone size: NA
D gene: TRBD2
J gene: TRBJ2-7
V gene: TRBV20-1

CDR3 DNA: TGCGCCAGCAGCTCCGACAGGACAGCCGGGGAGCTGTTTTTT
CDR3 protein: CASSSDRTAGELFF
clone size: many
D gene: NA
J gene: TRBJ2-2
V gene: TRBV5-1

CDR3 DNA: TGTGCCAGCAGCCCTGGAGGGGGTCGGGACGAGCAGTACTTC
CDR3 protein: CASSPGGGRDEQYF
clone size: few
D gene: NA
J gene: TRBJ2-7
V gene: TRBV7-9

CDR3 DNA: TGTGCCAGCAGCCCCCAAACATACCCGGGACTAGCTTTGAAAGAGACCCAGTACTTC
CDR3 protein: CASSPQTYPGLALKETQYF
clone size: NA
D gene: TRBD2
J gene: TRBJ2-5
V gene: TRBV3-1

CDR3 DNA: TGTGCCAGCAAGGAAGGTCGGTGGGGGCAGCATGGCTACACCTTC
CDR3 protein: CASKEGRWGQHGYTF
clone size: NA
D gene: NA
J gene: TRBJ1-2
V gene: TRBV2

CDR3 DNA: TGTGCCAGCAGTTACCACGCAAAGGGCTCCTACGAGCAGTACTTC
CDR3 protein: CASSYHAKGSYEQYF
clone size: few
D gene: NA
J gene: TRBJ2-7
V gene: TRBV6-5

CDR3 DNA: TGTGCCAGCAGCTTAGGAGGAGGCTTTGTCGGACTGCAGTATTTT
CDR3 protein: CASSLGGGFVGLQYF
clone size: NA
D gene: NA
J gene: TRBJ2-3
V gene: TRBV7-2

CDR3 DNA: TGCAGTGCTATAAGTCAGGGGAACTATGGCTACACCTTC
CDR3 protein: CSAISQGNYGYTF
clone size: NA
D gene: NA
J gene: TRBJ1-2
V gene: TRBV20-1

CDR3 DNA: TGTGCCAGCAGTTCATTCCCGGGACAGGGAGGAGGTGGCTACACCTTC
CDR3 protein: CASSSFPGQGGGGYTF
clone size: NA
D gene: TRBD1
J gene: TRBJ1-2
V gene: TRBV27